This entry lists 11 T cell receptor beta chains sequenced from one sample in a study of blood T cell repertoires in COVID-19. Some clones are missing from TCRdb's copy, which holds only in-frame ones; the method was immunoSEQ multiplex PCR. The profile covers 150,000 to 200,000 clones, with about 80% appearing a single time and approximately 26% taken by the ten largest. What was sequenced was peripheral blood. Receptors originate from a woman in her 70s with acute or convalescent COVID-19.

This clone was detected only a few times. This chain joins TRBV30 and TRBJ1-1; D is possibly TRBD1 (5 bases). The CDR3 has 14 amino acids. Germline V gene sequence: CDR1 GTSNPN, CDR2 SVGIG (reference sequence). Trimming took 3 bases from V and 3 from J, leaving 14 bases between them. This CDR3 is CAWSQGWGDTEAFF. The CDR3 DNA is TGTGCCTGGAGCCAGGGTTGGGGTGACACTGAAGCTTTCTTT.

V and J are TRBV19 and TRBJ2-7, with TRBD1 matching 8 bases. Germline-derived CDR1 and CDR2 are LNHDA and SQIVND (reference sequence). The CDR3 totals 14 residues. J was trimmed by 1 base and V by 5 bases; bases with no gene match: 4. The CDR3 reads CASSLGQGSYEQYF. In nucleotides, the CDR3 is TGTGCCAGTAGTCTCGGACAGGGATCCTACGAGCAGTACTTC. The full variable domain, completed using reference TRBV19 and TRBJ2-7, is DGGITQSPKYLFRKEGQNVTLSCEQNLNHDAMYWYRQDPGQGLRLIYYSQIVNDFQKGDIAEGYSVSREKKESFPLTVTSAQKNPTAFYLCASSLGQGSYEQYFGPGTRLTVT.

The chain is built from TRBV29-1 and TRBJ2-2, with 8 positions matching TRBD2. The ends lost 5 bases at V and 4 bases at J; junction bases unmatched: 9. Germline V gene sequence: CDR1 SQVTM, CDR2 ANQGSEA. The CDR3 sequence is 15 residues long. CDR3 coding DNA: TGCAGCGTTTCCACGAGCGGGAGTCGCACCGGGGAGCTGTTTTTT. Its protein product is CSVSTSGSRTGELFF.

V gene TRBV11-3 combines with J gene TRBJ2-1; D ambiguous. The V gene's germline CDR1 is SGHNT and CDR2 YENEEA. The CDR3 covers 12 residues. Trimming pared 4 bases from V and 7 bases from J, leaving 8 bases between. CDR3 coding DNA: TGTGCCAGCAGCTCACGTCGGAATGAGCAGTTCTTC. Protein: CASSSRRNEQFF.

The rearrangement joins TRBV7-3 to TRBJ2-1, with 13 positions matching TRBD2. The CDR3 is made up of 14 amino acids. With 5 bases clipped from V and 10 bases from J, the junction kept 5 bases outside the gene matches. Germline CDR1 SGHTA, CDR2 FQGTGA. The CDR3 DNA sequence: TGTGCCAGCAGCGTGGGGACTAGCGGGAACGAGCAGTTCTTC. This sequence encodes CASSVGTSGNEQFF.

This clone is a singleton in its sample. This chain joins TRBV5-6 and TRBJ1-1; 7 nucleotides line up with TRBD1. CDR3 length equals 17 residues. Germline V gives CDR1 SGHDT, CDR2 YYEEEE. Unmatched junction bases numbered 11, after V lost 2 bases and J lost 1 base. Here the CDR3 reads CASSFDREIYSNTEAFF. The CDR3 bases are TGTGCCAGCAGCTTCGACAGGGAGATATATTCGAACACTGAAGCTTTCTTT. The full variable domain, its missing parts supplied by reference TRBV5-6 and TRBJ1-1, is DAGVTQSPTHLIKTRGQQVTLRCSPKSGHDTVSWYQQALGQGPQFIFQYYEEEERQRGNFPDRFSGHQFPNYSSELNVNALLLGDSALYLCASSFDREIYSNTEAFFGQGTRLTVV.

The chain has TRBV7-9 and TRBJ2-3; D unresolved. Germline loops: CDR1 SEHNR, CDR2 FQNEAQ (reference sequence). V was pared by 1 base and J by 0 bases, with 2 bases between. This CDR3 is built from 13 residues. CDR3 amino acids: CASSLVSTDTQYF. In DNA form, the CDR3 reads TGTGCCAGCAGCTTAGTAAGCACAGATACGCAGTATTTT.

The CDR3, as DNA: TGCAGCGTTGAAGGGCTACGAACAGGGGGAATTTCCTACAATGAGCAGTTCTTC. Translated, it gives CSVEGLRTGGISYNEQFF. This chain links TRBV29-1 with TRBJ2-1; 8 positions agree with TRBD1. The V gene end was trimmed by 1 base and the J gene end by 1 base; junction bases not matched to a gene: 12. The CDR3 is 18 amino acids. Germline CDR1 SQVTM, CDR2 ANQGSEA.

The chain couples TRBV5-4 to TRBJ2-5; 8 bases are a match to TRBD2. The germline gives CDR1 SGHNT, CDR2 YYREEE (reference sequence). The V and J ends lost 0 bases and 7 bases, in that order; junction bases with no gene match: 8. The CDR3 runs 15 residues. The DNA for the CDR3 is TGTGCCAGCAGCTTGGAGGTAGCGGGGAAGGGGACCCAGTACTTC. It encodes CASSLEVAGKGTQYF.

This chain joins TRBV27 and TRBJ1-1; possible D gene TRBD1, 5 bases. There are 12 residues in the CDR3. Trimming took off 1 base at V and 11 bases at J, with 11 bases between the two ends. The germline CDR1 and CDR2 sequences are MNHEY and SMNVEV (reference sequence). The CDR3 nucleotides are TGTGCCAGCAGTTTATTACCAGGGCGGGCTTTCTTT. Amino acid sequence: CASSLLPGRAFF.

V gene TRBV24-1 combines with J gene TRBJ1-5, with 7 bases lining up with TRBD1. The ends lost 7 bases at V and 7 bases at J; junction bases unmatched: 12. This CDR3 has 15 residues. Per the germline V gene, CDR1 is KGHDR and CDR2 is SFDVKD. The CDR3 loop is CATSLTGEPGQPQHF. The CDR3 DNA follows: TGTGCCACCAGCTTAACAGGGGAGCCGGGCCAGCCCCAGCATTTT.